The 10 T cell receptor beta chains in this list originate from one sample, sequenced in a study of blood T cells in healthy people across ages (dated by TCRdb to between 2014 and 2017). The library was produced with 5' RACE. Sequencing was carried out with an Illumina HiSeq 2500. A second PCR of about 6 to 11 cycles was performed with a sample-barcoded 5' primer and a J-beta primer mix. Starting from the raw public reads, TCRdb applied fastp trimming at Q25, assembled clones with MiXCR and retained in-frame beta chains. Rows with one shared CDR3 protein collapse into an entry with the most common genes and DNA. Here the sample has over a million distinct CDR3 sequences; under 55% occur a single time. About 20% of the sample is in the top ten clones. Source material: blood. These receptor sequences come from a woman aged 55 to 70 in good health.

The rearrangement uses TRBV3-1 and TRBJ1-2, with D possibly TRBD1 on 5 matching bases. Trimming took off 2 bases at V and 8 bases at J, with 15 bases between the two ends. This CDR3 region has 14 residues. Germline CDR1 and CDR2: LGHDT and YNNKEL (reference sequence). The CDR3 region is CASSQLTGRGGYTF. In DNA, the CDR3 is TGTGCCAGCAGCCAACTAACGGGACGGGGAGGCTACACCTTC.

The V gene is TRBV20-1, the J gene TRBJ2-7; TRBD2 agrees at 10 bases. The CDR3 covers 15 residues. The J segment lost 6 bases and the V segment lost 0 bases, leaving 8 bases of the junction unmatched. CDR1 DFQATT and CDR2 SNEGSKA come from the germline V gene (reference sequence). As DNA, the CDR3 is TGCAGTGCTAGAGAAGTGAGCGGGAGGGCCGCCGAGCAGTACTTC. This gives the protein CSAREVSGRAAEQYF.

This chain uses TRBV10-3 with TRBJ2-3; D might be TRBD2 (7 bases). The germline gives CDR1 ENHRY, CDR2 SYGVKD. Deletions cut 7 bases from V and 5 bases from J, with 13 bases between. There are 13 residues in the CDR3. CDR3 in DNA: TGTGCCATCACCGGGGGGCGAGGAGATACGCAGTATTTT. It specifies CAITGGRGDTQYF.

The chain combines TRBV20-1 with TRBJ1-2, with a weak D call TRBD1 (5 bases). Trimming pared 0 bases from V and 2 bases from J, leaving 19 bases between. Germline CDR1 is DFQATT and CDR2 is SNEGSKA (reference sequence). The CDR3 totals 17 residues. The CDR3 nucleotides are TGCAGTGCTAGAGATTTAGGGGCAGGCACCCTCAACTATGGCTACACCTTC. It yields the protein CSARDLGAGTLNYGYTF.

This chain joins TRBV6-5 and TRBJ2-5; D may be TRBD1 (5 bases). CDR3 size: 14 residues. V gave up 7 bases and J gave up 13 bases, with 25 bases separating them. Germline V gene lookup returns CDR1 MNHEY and CDR2 SVGAGI. The chain's CDR3 is CASTLTTGANERYF. In DNA form, the CDR3 reads TGTGCCAGCACCCTAACCACAGGAGCCAATGAGCGGTACTTC.

The chain joins TRBV6-2 or TRBV6-3 to TRBJ2-3; TRBD2 agrees at 14 bases. Per the germline V gene, CDR1 is MNHEY and CDR2 is SVGEGT. CDR3 size: 18 residues. V shed 0 bases, J shed 5 bases, and the junction held 7 bases outside the gene matches. CDR3 sequence (DNA): TGTGCCAGCAGTTACTCAGGACTAGCGGGAGGAGGGGGAGATACGCAGTATTTT. This codes for CASSYSGLAGGGGDTQYF.

The rearrangement joins TRBV9 to TRBJ1-2, with 7 bases fitting TRBD1. In germline, CDR1 is SGDLS, CDR2 YYNGEE. V lost 3 bases to trimming and J lost 4 bases; unmatched junction nucleotides: 3. CDR3 length: 13 amino acids. The CDR3 loop reads CASSARDSYGYTF. The CDR3 DNA reads TGTGCCAGCAGCGCCCGGGACAGCTATGGCTACACCTTC.

The V and J genes are TRBV24-1 and TRBJ2-1; D gene uncertain. V gave up 4 bases and J gave up 5 bases, with 8 bases separating them. The germline CDR1 and CDR2 sequences are KGHDR and SFDVKD. The CDR3 contains 13 residues. CDR3 nucleotides: TGTGCCACCAGTGAAGGGTGGAACAATGAGCAGTTCTTC. Translating gives CATSEGWNNEQFF.

This clonotype was seen a handful of times. The genes are TRBV20-1 and TRBJ2-3; the match to TRBD2 covers 7 bases. The germline CDR1 and CDR2 sequences are DFQATT and SNEGSKA (reference sequence). The CDR3 is 15 amino acids. Trimming took 0 bases from V and 6 from J; bases not matched to a gene: 9. CDR3 region: CSARDETSVGDTQYF. DNA of the CDR3: TGCAGTGCTAGAGATGAAACTAGCGTCGGGGATACGCAGTATTTT.

This clonotype has a count of ten or more. The chain joins TRBV7-9 to TRBJ2-7; D is unclear. Germline loops: CDR1 SEHNR, CDR2 FQNEAQ (reference sequence). The CDR3 runs 11 residues. Trimming removed 3 bases at V and 4 bases at J, with 4 bases between. CDR3 coding DNA: TGTGCCAGCAGCTTCAAATACGAGCAGTACTTC. Its protein product is CASSFKYEQYF.